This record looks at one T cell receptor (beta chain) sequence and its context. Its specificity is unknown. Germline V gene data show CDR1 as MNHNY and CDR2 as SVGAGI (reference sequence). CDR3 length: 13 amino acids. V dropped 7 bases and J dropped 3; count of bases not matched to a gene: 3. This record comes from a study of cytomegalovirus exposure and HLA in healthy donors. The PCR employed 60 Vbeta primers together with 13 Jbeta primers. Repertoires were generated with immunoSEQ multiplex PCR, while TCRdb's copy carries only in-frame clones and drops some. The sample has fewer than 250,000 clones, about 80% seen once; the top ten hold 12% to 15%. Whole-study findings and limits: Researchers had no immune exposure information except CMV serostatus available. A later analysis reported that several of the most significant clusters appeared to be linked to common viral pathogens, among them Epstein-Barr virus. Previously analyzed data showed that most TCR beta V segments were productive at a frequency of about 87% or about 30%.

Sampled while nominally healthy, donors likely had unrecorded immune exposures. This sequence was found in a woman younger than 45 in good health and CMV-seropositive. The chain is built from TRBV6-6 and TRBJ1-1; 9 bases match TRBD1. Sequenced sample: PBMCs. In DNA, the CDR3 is TGTGCCAGCAATAGGGACAGGGACACTGAAGCTTTCTTT. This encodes CASNRDRDTEAFF.